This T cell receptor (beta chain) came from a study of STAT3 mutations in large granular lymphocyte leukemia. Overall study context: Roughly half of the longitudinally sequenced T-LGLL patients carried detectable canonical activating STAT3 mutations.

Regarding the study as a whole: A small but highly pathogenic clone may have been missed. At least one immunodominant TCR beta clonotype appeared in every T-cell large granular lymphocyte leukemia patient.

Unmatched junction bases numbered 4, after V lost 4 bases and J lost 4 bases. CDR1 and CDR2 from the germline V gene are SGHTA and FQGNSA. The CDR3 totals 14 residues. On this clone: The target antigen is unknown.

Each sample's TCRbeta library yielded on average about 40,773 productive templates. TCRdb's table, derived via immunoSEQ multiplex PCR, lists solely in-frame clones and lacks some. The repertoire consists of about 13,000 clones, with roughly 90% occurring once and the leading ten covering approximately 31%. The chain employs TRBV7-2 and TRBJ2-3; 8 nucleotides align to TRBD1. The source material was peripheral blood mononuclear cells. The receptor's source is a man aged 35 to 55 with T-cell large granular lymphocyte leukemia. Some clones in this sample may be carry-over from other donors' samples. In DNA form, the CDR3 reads TGTGCCAGCAGCTGGAACAGGGGGGCAGATACGCAGTATTTT. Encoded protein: CASSWNRGADTQYF.